The 26 T cell receptor beta chains reported below all come from one sample, sequenced in a study of cytotoxic CD8 clonotypes in ibrutinib-treated CLL. Profiling relied on immunoSEQ multiplex PCR, and the TCRdb table lists in-frame clones only, not all of them. The table records roughly 54,000 clones, more than 55% of them present only once. Sequenced here: PBMCs, sampled after 24 months of ibrutinib treatment. The receptors here all came from a human donor with chronic lymphocytic leukemia.

There are a few counts of this clone. This rearrangement joins TRBV2 to TRBJ2-7; D is undetermined. From germline, CDR1 is SNHLY and CDR2 FYNNEI. The V gene lost 7 bases and the J gene lost 2 bases, with 15 bases spanning the gap. The CDR3 extends over 14 amino acids. The CDR3 loop reads CASNRALLTYEQYF. CDR3 coding DNA: TGTGCCAGCAATAGGGCACTACTGACCTACGAGCAGTACTTC.

CDR3 DNA: TGCGCCAGCAGCCAAGGCTCGGGGGGGCCCTACGAGCAGTACTTC. Its translation is CASSQGSGGPYEQYF. V and J are TRBV4-1 and TRBJ2-7, with TRBD2 matching 8 bases. The CDR3 covers 15 residues. CDR1 is MGHRA and CDR2 is YSYEKL in the germline V gene. With 1 base clipped from V and 2 bases from J, the junction kept 4 bases outside the gene matches.

In this sample, this clone turned up a few times. The chain combines TRBV19 with TRBJ2-1; weak D call: TRBD1 (6 bases). Trimming shortened V by 6 bases and J by 3 bases, and 18 bases separated the two germline ends. CDR1 and CDR2 from the germline V gene are LNHDA and SQIVND (reference sequence). The CDR3 loop spans 16 amino acids. CDR3 amino acids: CASSNGGSFSYNEQFF. In DNA form, the CDR3 reads TGTGCCAGTAGCAATGGGGGCTCGTTTAGCTACAATGAGCAGTTCTTC.

This clone has a handful of counts. The gene calls are TRBV6-5 and TRBJ2-1, with 11 bases identical to TRBD2. The germline CDR1 and CDR2 sequences are MNHEY and SVGAGI. J gave up 12 bases and V 6 bases, and 4 bases lay outside the gene matches. This CDR3 region has 12 residues. CDR3 nucleotides: TGTGCCAGCAGCCCCGGGACTAGCGGGCAGTTCTTC. Its protein is CASSPGTSGQFF.

This chain joins TRBV7-2 and TRBJ2-1, with D uncertain. Germline CDR1 and CDR2: SGHTA and FQGNSA. This CDR3 is 15 amino acids long. V was clipped by 0 bases and J by 6 bases, with 12 bases between them. The CDR3 bases are TGTGCCAGCAGCTTAGCGTTCCTAACAGTCAATGAGCAGTTCTTC. The encoded protein is CASSLAFLTVNEQFF.

The chain links TRBV29-1 to TRBJ1-1, with 11 bases that match TRBD1. J lost 0 bases, V lost 5 bases, and 5 bases had no gene match. CDR1 is SQVTM, CDR2 ANQGSEA, per germline. The CDR3 loop spans 15 amino acids. The CDR3 coding sequence is TGCAGCGTTTTAGGGACAGGGGGAATGAACACTGAAGCTTTCTTT. Translating it yields CSVLGTGGMNTEAFF.

This chain joins TRBV4-1 and TRBJ1-1, with D hard to call. Germline values: CDR1 MGHRA, CDR2 YSYEKL. V lost 0 bases to trimming and J lost 10 bases, with 9 bases between them. There are 12 residues in the CDR3. The CDR3 region is CASSQDESRAFF. The DNA for the CDR3 is TGCGCCAGCAGCCAAGACGAGTCTCGAGCTTTCTTT.

This clone was observed a handful of times. V is TRBV4-1 and J is TRBJ2-2, with TRBD1 matching over 9 bases. The junction had 7 bases not matched to a gene; V was cut back by 4 bases and J by 10 bases. The CDR3 sequence is 14 residues long. Germline V gives CDR1 MGHRA, CDR2 YSYEKL. The chain's CDR3 is CASSLRDREEELFF. The CDR3 DNA sequence: TGCGCCAGCAGCCTCCGGGACAGGGAGGAGGAGCTGTTTTTT.

Remarks on this clone: One end of the junction fails to match germline, which may point to a read error. The genes are TRBV25-1 and TRBJ1-6, with no clear D. Germline V gives CDR1 MGHDK, CDR2 SYGVNS. This CDR3 has 13 amino acids. The CDR3 spells CASSEVGNSPLYF. CDR3 coding DNA: TGTGCCAGCAGTGAGGTGGGGAATTCACCCCTCTACTTT.

This clone was seen just once. Here the CDR3 DNA reads TGTGCCAGCAGCAGCCGGACAGGGGGAAACTATGGCTACACCTTC. It specifies CASSSRTGGNYGYTF. V usage is TRBV5-4 and J usage is TRBJ1-2; 10 positions match TRBD1. Germline V gene lookup returns CDR1 SGHNT and CDR2 YYREEE (reference sequence). The CDR3 runs 15 residues. Trimming cost V 4 bases and J 2 bases; bases outside gene matches: 5. Supplemented by reference TRBV5-4 and TRBJ1-2, the full variable domain reads ETGVTQSPTHLIKTRGQQVTLRCSSQSGHNTVSWYQQALGQGPQFIFQYYREEENGRGNFPPRFSGLQFPNYSSELNVNALELDDSALYLCASSSRTGGNYGYTFGSGTRLTVV.

This clone was picked up one time. The genes are TRBV19 and TRBJ1-2, with 7 bases identical to TRBD1. The germline gives CDR1 LNHDA, CDR2 SQIVND (reference sequence). The CDR3 consists of 21 residues. Unmatched junction bases numbered 26, after V lost 3 bases and J lost 4 bases. The DNA for the CDR3 is TGTGCCAGTAGTATTGTTCGGTCGGCAGGGGGGATCCGGTCCCTTACCTATGGCTACACCTTC. This codes for CASSIVRSAGGIRSLTYGYTF.

The CDR3 DNA reads TGTGCCAGCAGCCGCCTAACAGGGGGCTCTGGAAACACCATATATTTT. This encodes CASSRLTGGSGNTIYF. The genes are TRBV14 and TRBJ1-3; 8 bases map to TRBD1. Germline V lookup: CDR1 SGHDN, CDR2 FVKESK. V lost 4 bases, J lost 0 bases, and 5 bases stayed unmatched. The CDR3 has 16 residues.

The rearrangement links TRBV14 to TRBJ2-5; possibly TRBD2 for D (6 bases). The CDR3 is 15 amino acids. Per the germline V gene, CDR1 is SGHDN and CDR2 is FVKESK. The germline V and J ends were trimmed by 4 bases and 2 bases, with 14 bases remaining between them. The CDR3 sequence: CASSRLLAEQETQYF. The CDR3, as DNA: TGTGCCAGCAGCCGACTACTAGCAGAACAAGAGACCCAGTACTTC.

The chain uses TRBV5-6 and TRBJ1-6, with D hard to call. The germline V gene encodes CDR1 SGHDT and CDR2 YYEEEE. This CDR3 comprises 14 residues. With 0 bases removed from V and 5 bases from J, the gap between germline ends came to 6 bases. The CDR3 coding sequence is TGTGCCAGCAGCTTGGGCGGGCATAATTCACCCCTCCACTTT. This codes for CASSLGGHNSPLHF.

The chain has TRBV5-6 and TRBJ1-6, with 7 positions matching TRBD1. The V gene's germline CDR1 is SGHDT and CDR2 YYEEEE. The CDR3 is 15 residues long. With V trimmed by 4 bases and J by 6 bases, 7 bases remained unmatched. The CDR3 nucleotides read TGTGCCAGCAGCAGGGCGCAGGGGGGTAATTCACCCCTCCACTTT. The encoded protein is CASSRAQGGNSPLHF.

The chain recombines TRBV10-2 with TRBJ1-4; 8 bases are shared with TRBD1. The J segment lost 7 bases and the V segment lost 6 bases, leaving 4 bases of the junction unmatched. Germline assignment: CDR1 WSHSY and CDR2 SAAADI. This CDR3 is 13 amino acids long. The CDR3 spells CASSGQGIEKLFF. The CDR3 nucleotides read TGCGCCAGCAGCGGACAGGGTATTGAAAAACTGTTTTTT.

This clone was recorded once. The V gene is TRBV4-2, the J gene TRBJ1-2, with TRBD1 matching 9 bases. Germline V gene data show CDR1 as LGHNA and CDR2 as YNFKEQ. The CDR3 sequence is 16 residues long. Unmatched junction bases numbered 12, after V lost 4 bases and J lost 6 bases. The CDR3, as DNA: TGTGCCAGCAGCCCAACCGGGACAGGGAGAATTGATGGCTACACCTTC. It yields the protein CASSPTGTGRIDGYTF.

The V call is TRBV30, the J call TRBJ1-1; D possibly corresponds to TRBD1 (6 bases). V was shortened by 4 bases and J by 0 bases, with 15 bases between the two germline ends. Germline V gene data show CDR1 as GTSNPN and CDR2 as SVGIG (reference sequence). There are 15 residues in the CDR3. In nucleotides, the CDR3 is TGTGCCTGGACCACACCCGGACAGATGAACACTGAAGCTTTCTTT. The encoded protein is CAWTTPGQMNTEAFF.

This clone was observed once. This chain connects TRBV5-6 to TRBJ2-2; D tentatively fits TRBD1 or TRBD2 (5 bases each). This CDR3 has 15 amino acids. V lost 4 bases to trimming and J lost 2 bases, with 12 bases between them. CDR1 is SGHDT and CDR2 is YYEEEE in the germline V gene. CDR3 nucleotide sequence: TGTGCCAGCAGCACCGACGGGGCCAACACCGGGGAGCTGTTTTTT. Translated, it gives CASSTDGANTGELFF.

The rearrangement links TRBV16 to TRBJ2-1, with 7 nucleotides matching TRBD1. V was pared by 1 base and J by 7 bases, with 10 bases of the junction left unmatched. The V gene's germline CDR1 is KGHSY and CDR2 FQNENV. This CDR3 contains 16 residues. The CDR3 DNA reads TGTGCCAGCAGCCAATATTCTGAGGGGGCAGGAAATGAGCAGTTCTTC. This gives the protein CASSQYSEGAGNEQFF.

This clone has a handful of counts. This rearrangement joins TRBV6-5 to TRBJ1-3, with 9 bases identical to TRBD1. Unmatched junction bases numbered 4, after V lost 6 bases and J lost 4 bases. Germline V gene sequence: CDR1 MNHEY, CDR2 SVGAGI. The CDR3 is 14 residues long. CDR3 sequence reads: CASRPTGGGNTIYF. CDR3 bases: TGTGCCAGCAGACCGACAGGGGGAGGAAACACCATATATTTT.

The chain joins TRBV19 to TRBJ1-5; D unresolved. Looked up from germline, CDR1 is LNHDA and CDR2 is SQIVND (reference sequence). Trimming removed 6 bases at V and 7 bases at J, with 13 bases between. This CDR3 contains 13 residues. The CDR3 nucleotides are TGTGCCAGTAGCCTTGACTCGGGGCAGCCCCAGCATTTT. Encoded protein: CASSLDSGQPQHF.

The rearrangement uses TRBV5-1 and TRBJ2-2; 10 positions match TRBD2. With V trimmed by 0 bases and J by 4 bases, 3 bases remained unmatched. The CDR3 has 16 amino acids. Germline assignment: CDR1 SGHRS and CDR2 YFSETQ. The CDR3 DNA sequence: TGCGCCAGCAGCTTGGGACTAGCGGGCGTCACCGGGGAGCTGTTTTTT. Translating gives CASSLGLAGVTGELFF.

The chain links TRBV4-1 to TRBJ1-2, with 9 bases identical to TRBD1. CDR1 is MGHRA and CDR2 is YSYEKL in the germline V gene. V trimming: 0 bases; J trimming: 5 bases; junction bases outside the gene matches: 7. The length of the CDR3 is 16 residues. The CDR3 here is CASSQEQGAQYYGYTF. The CDR3 DNA reads TGCGCCAGCAGCCAAGAACAGGGGGCGCAATATTATGGCTACACCTTC.

The V call is TRBV5-6, the J call TRBJ2-1, with D perhaps TRBD2 (6 bases). The V end was cut by 5 bases, the J end by 1 base, with 13 bases between. The germline V gene encodes CDR1 SGHDT and CDR2 YYEEEE. The CDR3 runs to 15 residues. The CDR3 is CASSPTSLSYNEQFF. DNA for the CDR3: TGTGCCAGCAGTCCTACTAGCCTTTCCTACAATGAGCAGTTCTTC. The full variable domain, rest sourced from reference TRBV5-6 and TRBJ2-1, is DAGVTQSPTHLIKTRGQQVTLRCSPKSGHDTVSWYQQALGQGPQFIFQYYEEEERQRGNFPDRFSGHQFPNYSSELNVNALLLGDSALYLCASSPTSLSYNEQFFGPGTRLTVL.

The chain is built from TRBV5-1 and TRBJ2-7, with TRBD1 matching over 7 bases. Looked up from germline, CDR1 is SGHRS and CDR2 is YFSETQ. The CDR3 spans 13 residues. V was pared by 4 bases and J by 4 bases, with 5 bases of the junction left unmatched. CDR3 sequence: CASSTGQVYEQYF. CDR3 DNA sequence: TGCGCCAGCAGCACCGGACAGGTGTACGAGCAGTACTTC.